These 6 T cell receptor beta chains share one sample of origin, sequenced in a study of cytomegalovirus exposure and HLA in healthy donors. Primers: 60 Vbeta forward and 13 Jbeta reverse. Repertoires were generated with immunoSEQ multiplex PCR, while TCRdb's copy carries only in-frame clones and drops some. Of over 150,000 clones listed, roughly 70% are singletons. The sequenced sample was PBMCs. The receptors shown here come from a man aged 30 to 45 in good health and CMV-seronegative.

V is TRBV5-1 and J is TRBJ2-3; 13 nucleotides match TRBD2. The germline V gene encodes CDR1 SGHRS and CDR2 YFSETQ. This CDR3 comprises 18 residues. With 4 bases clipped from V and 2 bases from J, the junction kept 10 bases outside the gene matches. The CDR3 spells CASSARPGLAGATDTQYF. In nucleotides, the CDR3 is TGCGCCAGCAGCGCCCGCCCCGGACTAGCGGGGGCCACAGATACGCAGTATTTT. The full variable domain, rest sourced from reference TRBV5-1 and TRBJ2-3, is KAGVTQTPRYLIKTRGQQVTLSCSPISGHRSVSWYQQTPGQGLQFLFEYFSETQRNKGNFPGRFSGRQFSNSRSEMNVSTLELGDSALYLCASSARPGLAGATDTQYFGPGTRLTVL.

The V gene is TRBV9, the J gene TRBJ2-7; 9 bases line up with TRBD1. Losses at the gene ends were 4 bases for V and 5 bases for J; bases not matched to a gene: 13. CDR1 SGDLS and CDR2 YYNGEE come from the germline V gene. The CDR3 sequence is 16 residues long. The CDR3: CASSTSSGTGLDEQYF. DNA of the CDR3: TGTGCCAGCAGCACCAGTAGTGGGACAGGGCTGGACGAGCAGTACTTC.

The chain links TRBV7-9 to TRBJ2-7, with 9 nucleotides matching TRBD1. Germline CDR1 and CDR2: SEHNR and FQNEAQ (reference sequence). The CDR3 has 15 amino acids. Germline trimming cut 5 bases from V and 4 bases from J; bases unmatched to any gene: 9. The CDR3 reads CASSDSGQGKYEQYF. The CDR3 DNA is TGTGCCAGCAGCGACTCGGGACAGGGCAAGTACGAGCAGTACTTC.

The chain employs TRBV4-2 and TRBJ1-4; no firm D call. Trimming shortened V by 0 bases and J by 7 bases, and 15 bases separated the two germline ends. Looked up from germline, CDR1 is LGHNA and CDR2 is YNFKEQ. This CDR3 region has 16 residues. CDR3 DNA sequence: TGTGCCAGCAGCCAAGAGAGGTTTCAGTCGAGTGAAAAACTGTTTTTT. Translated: CASSQERFQSSEKLFF.

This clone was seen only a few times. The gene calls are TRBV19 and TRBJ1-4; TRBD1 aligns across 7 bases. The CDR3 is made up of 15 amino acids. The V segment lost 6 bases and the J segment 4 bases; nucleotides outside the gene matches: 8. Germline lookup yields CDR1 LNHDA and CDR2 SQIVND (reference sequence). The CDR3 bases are TGTGCCAGTAGCAAGGGACAGTCCGATAATGAAAAACTGTTTTTT. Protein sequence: CASSKGQSDNEKLFF.

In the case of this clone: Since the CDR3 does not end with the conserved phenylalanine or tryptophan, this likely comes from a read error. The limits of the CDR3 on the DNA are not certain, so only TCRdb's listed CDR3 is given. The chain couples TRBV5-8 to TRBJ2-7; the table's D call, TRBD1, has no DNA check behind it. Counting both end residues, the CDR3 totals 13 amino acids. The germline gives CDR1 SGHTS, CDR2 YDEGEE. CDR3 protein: CASSWPPDELGVK.